This T cell receptor beta chain was found in a study of blood T cell repertoires in COVID-19. About the study: PBMCs, B-cell-depleted T cells, or T cells provided the cDNA or gDNA that made up the material.

Germline V gives CDR1 MNHEY, CDR2 SVGAGI. V lost 5 bases to trimming and J lost 1 base; unmatched junction nucleotides: 4. The CDR3 extends over 14 amino acids. The data were produced by immunoSEQ multiplex PCR, yet TCRdb's version contains in-frame clones alone and is incomplete. Found here are some 200,000 clones, approximately 78% of them singletons; the top ten hold approximately 9.2%. Specimen: PBMCs or T cells enriched from blood (not recorded which). V is TRBV6-5 and J is TRBJ2-7, with 8 bases fitting TRBD1. This TCR derives from a man aged 40-55 years who had recovered from COVID-19. CDR3 in DNA: TGTGCCAGCAGTCGGGGGACAGGATCCTACGAGCAGTACTTC. Translating it yields CASSRGTGSYEQYF.